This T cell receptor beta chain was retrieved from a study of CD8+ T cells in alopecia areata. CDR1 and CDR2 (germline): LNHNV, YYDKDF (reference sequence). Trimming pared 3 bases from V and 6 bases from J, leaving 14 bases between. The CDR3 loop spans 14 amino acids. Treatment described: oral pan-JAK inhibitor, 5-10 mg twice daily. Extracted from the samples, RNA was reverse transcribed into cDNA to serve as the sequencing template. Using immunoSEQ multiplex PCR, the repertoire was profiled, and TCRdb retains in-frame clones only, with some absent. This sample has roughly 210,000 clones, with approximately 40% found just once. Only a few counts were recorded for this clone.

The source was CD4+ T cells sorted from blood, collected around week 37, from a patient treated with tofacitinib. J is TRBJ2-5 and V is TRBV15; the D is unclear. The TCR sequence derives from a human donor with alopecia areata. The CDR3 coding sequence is TGTGCCACCAGCAGGGAGCCGCAGGTGAAGACCCAGTACTTC. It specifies CATSREPQVKTQYF.